These T cell receptor beta chains were read from a single sample in a study of T-cell reconstitution after alpha-beta-depleted transplantation in children. TCRdb independently ran MiXCR on the PCR reads; one entry per CDR3 protein. This table holds 600,000 or so distinct CDR3 sequences, more than 20% found once. The input for sequencing was PBMCs, mostly from graft donor cells, taken 360 days after TCRalphabeta/CD19-depleted stem cell transplant. Receptors originate from a boy younger than two who had a stem cell transplant for acute myeloid leukemia, so the T cells may come from the graft donor. Each CDR3 is given with its conserved first and last residue. A D gene is named only where the DNA matches it firmly. Expanded clones are given a class, and other clones once, few, many or no size at all.

abundance: few; v_gene: TRBV20-1; j_gene: TRBJ2-7; d_gene: NA; CDR3nt: TGCAGTGCTAGTCTCTACCGTTTGGCGGGCGAGCAGTACTTC; CDR3aa: CSASLYRLAGEQYF
abundance: many; v_gene: TRBV6-5; j_gene: TRBJ2-7; d_gene: TRBD1; CDR3nt: TGTGCCAGCAGACAGGGGAACGAGCAGTACTTC; CDR3aa: CASRQGNEQYF
abundance: few; v_gene: TRBV20-1; j_gene: TRBJ2-2; d_gene: NA; CDR3nt: TGCAGTATATTGACCAGGCTGAACACCGGGGAGCTGTTTTTT; CDR3aa: CSILTRLNTGELFF
abundance: NA; v_gene: TRBV6-1; j_gene: TRBJ2-1; d_gene: NA; CDR3nt: TGTGCCAGCAGTCCGTGGGAGGGGGGGCGTAATGAGCAGTTCTTC; CDR3aa: CASSPWEGGRNEQFF
abundance: many; v_gene: TRBV9; j_gene: TRBJ2-3; d_gene: TRBD2; CDR3nt: TGTGCCAGCAGCGTGGAGCGGGGGTCCCAGTATTTT; CDR3aa: CASSVERGSQYF
abundance: NA; v_gene: TRBV20-1; j_gene: TRBJ1-1; d_gene: NA; CDR3nt: TGCAGTGCTAGAGATCCGAAGAACACTGAAGCTTTCTTT; CDR3aa: CSARDPKNTEAFF
abundance: many; v_gene: TRBV28; j_gene: TRBJ1-2; d_gene: NA; CDR3nt: TGTGCCACCCAAAAGACAGTGAACTATGGCTACACCTTC; CDR3aa: CATQKTVNYGYTF
abundance: NA; v_gene: TRBV6-2/TRBV6-3; j_gene: TRBJ2-4; d_gene: TRBD2; CDR3nt: TGTGCCAGCAGGGAACGGGAGGTAGCCAAAAACATTCAGTACTTC; CDR3aa: CASREREVAKNIQYF
abundance: once; v_gene: TRBV28; j_gene: TRBJ2-5; d_gene: NA; CDR3nt: TGTGCCAGCAGCGAGGATCCCGGGACTTCGGTAGGGGCCCAGTACTTC; CDR3aa: CASSEDPGTSVGAQYF
abundance: many; v_gene: TRBV20-1; j_gene: TRBJ1-2; d_gene: TRBD1; CDR3nt: TGCAGTGCTATACAGGGGTCTAACTATGGCTACACCTTC; CDR3aa: CSAIQGSNYGYTF
abundance: few; v_gene: TRBV25-1; j_gene: TRBJ2-2; d_gene: NA; CDR3nt: TGTGCCAGCAGTACTTCAAGGGCAGGGTACACCGGGGAGCTGTTTTTT; CDR3aa: CASSTSRAGYTGELFF
abundance: few; v_gene: TRBV20-1; j_gene: TRBJ2-1; d_gene: TRBD1; CDR3nt: TGCAGTGCTAGATGGACAGGGGAAGAGCAGTTCTTC; CDR3aa: CSARWTGEEQFF
abundance: NA; v_gene: TRBV9; j_gene: TRBJ2-3; d_gene: NA; CDR3nt: TGTGCCAGCAGCGAACAGGGAACAGATACGCAGTATTTT; CDR3aa: CASSEQGTDTQYF
abundance: few; v_gene: TRBV2; j_gene: TRBJ1-1; d_gene: NA; CDR3nt: TGTGCCAGCATGGGCCTAACGGGGCACACTGAAGCTTTCTTT; CDR3aa: CASMGLTGHTEAFF
abundance: few; v_gene: TRBV6-1; j_gene: TRBJ1-2; d_gene: TRBD1; CDR3nt: TGTGCCAGCAGTGATTACAGGGGGCGCCTAGTCTACACCTTC; CDR3aa: CASSDYRGRLVYTF
abundance: NA; v_gene: TRBV11-3; j_gene: TRBJ2-1; d_gene: TRBD2; CDR3nt: TGTGCCACTCAGCGGGGAAGCTCCTACAATGAGCAGTTCTTC; CDR3aa: CATQRGSSYNEQFF
abundance: NA; v_gene: TRBV11-3; j_gene: TRBJ2-7; d_gene: NA; CDR3nt: TGTGCCAGCAGCCCGACGTCCGGGGACTACGAGCAGTACTTC; CDR3aa: CASSPTSGDYEQYF
abundance: many; v_gene: TRBV5-6; j_gene: TRBJ2-2; d_gene: NA; CDR3nt: TGTGCCAGCAGCTTGGCCTCCCAGGGTACCGGGGAGCTGTTTTTT; CDR3aa: CASSLASQGTGELFF
abundance: few; v_gene: TRBV18; j_gene: TRBJ1-2; d_gene: NA; CDR3nt: TGTGCCAGCTCACCACAATACGCAGGGGTGAATGGCTACACCTTC; CDR3aa: CASSPQYAGVNGYTF
abundance: NA; v_gene: TRBV7-8; j_gene: TRBJ2-1; d_gene: NA; CDR3nt: TGTGCCAGCAGCTTTTTACTCCTCCGTGACAATGAGCAGTTCTTC; CDR3aa: CASSFLLLRDNEQFF
abundance: few; v_gene: TRBV20-1; j_gene: TRBJ1-5; d_gene: NA; CDR3nt: TGCAGTGCTAGAGTAGGGGGGAGGTATCAGCCCCAGCATTTT; CDR3aa: CSARVGGRYQPQHF
abundance: many; v_gene: TRBV7-2; j_gene: TRBJ2-3; d_gene: TRBD2; CDR3nt: TGTGCCAGCAGCTCTCAGCGGGGGGGCTCCGGAGGGACAGATACGCAGTATTTT; CDR3aa: CASSSQRGGSGGTDTQYF
abundance: few; v_gene: TRBV10-3; j_gene: TRBJ2-7; d_gene: TRBD1; CDR3nt: TGTGCCATCAATGGACAGGAGAGCTACGAGCAGTACTTC; CDR3aa: CAINGQESYEQYF
abundance: NA; v_gene: TRBV5-1; j_gene: TRBJ1-1; d_gene: NA; CDR3nt: TGCGCCAGCAGCTTGGGGCGGGATAACACTGAAGCTTTCTTT; CDR3aa: CASSLGRDNTEAFF
abundance: many; v_gene: TRBV20-1; j_gene: TRBJ2-1; d_gene: NA; CDR3nt: TGCAGTGCAGGGAATGAGCAGTTCTTC; CDR3aa: CSAGNEQFF
abundance: many; v_gene: TRBV6-2/TRBV6-3; j_gene: TRBJ2-2; d_gene: NA; CDR3nt: TGTGCCAGCAGTTACTCGAGGACCACCGGGGAGCTGTTTTTT; CDR3aa: CASSYSRTTGELFF
abundance: many; v_gene: TRBV12-3/TRBV12-4; j_gene: TRBJ1-1; d_gene: NA; CDR3nt: TGTGCCAGCACGAGACAGATGAACACTGAAGCTTTCTTT; CDR3aa: CASTRQMNTEAFF